The rows below give T cell receptor beta chains drawn from one sample of a study of control samples from healthy donors and cancer patients. Clones were sequenced by immunoSEQ multiplex PCR, and TCRdb holds only the in-frame ones, with some missing. Of roughly 120,000 clones in the sample, more than 75% were seen once. The sample consisted of blood. All receptors come from a woman between 65 and 79 years old in good health. CDR3s include the opening cysteine and the closing phenylalanine or tryptophan. The order of the fields is D gene, V gene, clone size, J gene, CDR3 protein, CDR3 DNA. A D gene is named only where the DNA matches it firmly. Not every row has a clone size; where given, it reads once, few, many or a size class.

>.|TRBV19|few|TRBJ1-1
CASSIKGDTEAFF
TGTGCCAGTAGTATAAAGGGTGACACTGAAGCTTTCTTT
>.|TRBV9|.|TRBJ1-3
CASSKITGTGDSIYF
TGTGCCAGCTCAAAAATAACCGGGACCGGGGATTCCATATATTTT
>TRBD1|TRBV18|.|TRBJ2-2
CASSPTGLTYNTGELFF
TGTGCCAGCTCACCGACAGGGTTAACCTATAACACCGGGGAGCTGTTTTTT
>.|TRBV7-9|once|TRBJ2-7
CASSLESRGPRPLDEQYF
TGTGCCAGCAGCTTAGAGAGTCGTGGACCCAGGCCTCTGGACGAGCAGTACTTC
>.|TRBV27|.|TRBJ2-3
CASSLDAAYVSTDTQYF
TGTGCCAGCAGTTTAGATGCAGCCTACGTTAGCACAGATACGCAGTATTTT
>.|TRBV19|.|TRBJ2-7
CASSIDRWSSYEQYF
TGTGCCAGTAGTATAGATCGATGGAGCTCCTACGAGCAGTACTTC
>TRBD1|TRBV2|.|TRBJ2-1
CASIGTGGFDEQFF
TGTGCCAGCATAGGGACAGGGGGCTTCGATGAGCAGTTCTTC
>.|TRBV6-2/TRBV6-3|.|TRBJ2-2
CASSRLGGYTGELFF
TGTGCCAGCAGCCGACTAGGGGGCTACACCGGGGAGCTGTTTTTT
>TRBD2|TRBV4-2|.|TRBJ2-5
CASSQERGGQETQYF
TGTGCCAGCAGCCAAGAGCGGGGGGGCCAAGAGACCCAGTACTTC
>.|TRBV12-3/TRBV12-4|few|TRBJ1-2
CASTQADHGYTF
TGTGCCAGCACCCAAGCAGATCATGGCTACACCTTC
>TRBD1|TRBV5-5|.|TRBJ1-4
CASRLTGGMGEKLFF
TGTGCCAGCAGGTTAACAGGGGGCATGGGGGAAAAACTGTTTTTT
>TRBD1|TRBV6-5|.|TRBJ1-6
CASNLGQGRSPLHF
TGTGCCAGCAATCTGGGACAGGGTAGATCACCCCTCCACTTT
>TRBD1|TRBV6-2/TRBV6-3|.|TRBJ1-2
CASSSGGTGANYGYTF
TGTGCCAGCAGTTCTGGAGGGACAGGAGCTAACTATGGCTACACCTTC
>.|TRBV10-1|.|TRBJ1-1
CASSEDSLDTEAFF
TGCGCCAGCAGTGAGGACAGTTTGGACACTGAAGCTTTCTTT
>TRBD1|TRBV4-1|.|TRBJ1-3
CASSQGGTGGSNTIYF
TGCGCCAGCAGCCAAGGGGGGACAGGGGGATCGAACACCATATATTTT
>.|TRBV15|.|TRBJ1-1
CATSSGQTEAFF
TGTGCCACCAGCTCAGGACAGACTGAAGCTTTCTTT
>TRBD1|TRBV5-1|.|TRBJ1-2
CASSSDGQAYGYTF
TGCGCCAGCAGCTCGGATGGACAGGCATATGGCTACACCTTC
>TRBD2|TRBV29-1|.|TRBJ2-3
CSVPLGGSTDTQYF
TGCAGCGTGCCCCTCGGGGGGAGCACAGATACGCAGTATTTT
>.|TRBV25-1|.|TRBJ1-4
CASSGGGLSTNEKLFF
TGTGCCAGCAGCGGCGGGGGGCTCTCGACTAATGAAAAACTGTTTTTT
>.|TRBV19|once|TRBJ2-5
CASSITRETQYF
TGTGCCAGTAGTATCACCCGGGAGACCCAGTACTTC
>.|TRBV2|.|TRBJ2-7
CASSRDGYEQYF
TGTGCCAGCAGCCGGGACGGCTACGAGCAGTACTTC
>.|TRBV4-2|.|TRBJ1-2
CASSQEPNYGYTF
TGTGCCAGCAGCCAAGAACCTAACTATGGCTACACCTTC
>TRBD2|TRBV18|.|TRBJ2-3
CASSPATSGGTDTQYF
TGTGCCAGCTCACCCGCGACTAGCGGGGGCACAGATACGCAGTATTTT
>.|TRBV28|.|TRBJ1-2
CATHGSLGYGYTF
TGTGCCACCCACGGCAGCCTAGGCTATGGCTACACCTTC
>TRBD1|TRBV9|once|TRBJ1-6
CASSVGQGRNSPLHF
TGTGCCAGCAGCGTAGGACAGGGGAGGAATTCACCCCTCCACTTT
>TRBD1|TRBV6-5|.|TRBJ1-1
CARPRDSFTEAFF
TGTGCCAGACCTAGGGACAGCTTCACTGAAGCTTTCTTT
>TRBD2|TRBV7-9|once|TRBJ2-1
CASSWLAGEGNGNEQFF
TGTGCCAGCAGCTGGCTAGCGGGGGAAGGAAATGGGAATGAGCAGTTCTTC
>.|TRBV9|.|TRBJ1-3
CASSVAGASGNTIYF
TGTGCCAGCAGCGTAGCGGGGGCCTCTGGAAACACCATATATTTT
>.|TRBV3-1/TRBV3-2|.|TRBJ2-7
CASSRGYEQYF
TGTGCCAGCAGCCGCGGGTACGAGCAGTACTTC
>.|TRBV12-3/TRBV12-4|.|TRBJ2-1
CASSLGQREQFF
TGTGCCAGCAGTTTGGGGCAACGGGAGCAGTTCTTC
>TRBD1|TRBV18|.|TRBJ1-1
CASSPIRDRVGNTEAFF
TGTGCCAGCTCACCAATTCGGGACAGAGTAGGGAACACTGAAGCTTTCTTT
>TRBD2|TRBV5-1|.|TRBJ2-1
CASRWMAGAYNEQFF
TGCGCCAGCAGATGGATGGCGGGGGCCTACAATGAGCAGTTCTTC
>.|TRBV6-5|.|TRBJ1-2
CASSYSPDPSYGYTF
TGTGCCAGCAGTTACTCACCGGACCCCAGCTATGGCTACACCTTC
>.|TRBV2|.|TRBJ1-6
CASVKRNSPLHF
TGTGCCAGCGTAAAGCGAAATTCACCCCTCCACTTT
>.|TRBV11-1|.|TRBJ2-7
CASSLLGVHEQYF
TGTGCCAGCAGCTTACTCGGGGTCCACGAGCAGTACTTC
>.|TRBV25-1|.|TRBJ2-2
CASSVGTGTGELFF
TGTGCCAGCAGTGTTGGCACAGGCACCGGGGAGCTGTTTTTT
>TRBD1|TRBV4-1|.|TRBJ2-5
CASSLRTGISLETQYF
TGCGCCAGCAGCCTTAGGACAGGGATTTCTTTAGAGACCCAGTACTTC
>.|TRBV28|once|TRBJ2-3
CASSLAYRRTDTQYF
TGTGCCAGCAGTTTAGCCTACAGGCGCACAGATACGCAGTATTTT
>.|TRBV11-2|.|TRBJ2-4
CASSPPSVAKNIQYF
TGTGCCAGCAGCCCCCCTAGCGTCGCCAAAAACATTCAGTACTTC
>TRBD1|TRBV11-2|.|TRBJ1-2
CASSSGQAYGYTF
TGTGCCAGCAGCTCGGGACAGGCCTATGGCTACACCTTC
>.|TRBV2|.|TRBJ1-5
CASSVQGHSNQPRHF
TGTGCCAGCAGTGTGCAGGGGCATAGCAATCAGCCCCGGCATTTT
>.|TRBV12-3/TRBV12-4|.|TRBJ1-2
CASSPDSIRGYTF
TGTGCCAGCAGCCCGGACAGCATTAGGGGCTACACCTTC
>.|TRBV12-2|.|TRBJ2-7
CASRLAAKGQGGEQYF
TGTGCAAGTCGCTTAGCGGCTAAGGGCCAGGGTGGCGAGCAGTACTTC
>TRBD1|TRBV19|.|TRBJ1-5
CASSMRTGGGQPQHF
TGTGCCAGTAGTATGAGGACAGGGGGCGGTCAGCCCCAGCATTTT
>.|TRBV7-8|once|TRBJ2-3
CASSALGGGPVGDTQYF
TGTGCCAGCAGCGCGTTGGGGGGCGGACCTGTCGGTGATACGCAGTATTTT
>.|TRBV4-1|.|TRBJ1-2
CASSQLGATPYGYTF
TGCGCCAGCAGTCAACTTGGTGCCACCCCCTATGGCTACACCTTC
>TRBD2|TRBV6-2/TRBV6-3|.|TRBJ2-1
CASSYSALAGYEQFF
TGTGCCAGCAGTTACTCGGCACTAGCGGGGTATGAGCAGTTCTTC
>TRBD2|TRBV2|.|TRBJ2-1
CASTKKGVAGTYNEQFF
TGTGCCAGCACCAAGAAAGGGGTAGCGGGAACCTACAATGAGCAGTTCTTC
>.|TRBV7-9|once|TRBJ1-4
CASSLARDTEYTNEKLFF
TGTGCCAGCAGCTTAGCAAGGGATACCGAATACACTAATGAAAAACTGTTTTTT
>TRBD1|TRBV5-1|.|TRBJ1-4
CASSLSGLTGGGEKLFF
TGCGCCAGCAGCTTAAGCGGACTAACAGGGGGAGGGGAAAAACTGTTTTTT
>.|TRBV5-1|.|TRBJ2-7
CASSLTIQGSYEQYF
TGCGCCAGCAGCTTGACGATCCAGGGGAGCTACGAGCAGTACTTC
>.|TRBV5-1|once|TRBJ1-1
CASSLVAGVMNTEAFF
TGCGCCAGCAGCTTGGTGGCAGGGGTTATGAACACTGAAGCTTTCTTT
>.|TRBV27|.|TRBJ2-2
CASSFRGPGELFF
TGTGCCAGCAGTTTCCGTGGGCCCGGGGAGCTGTTTTTT
>.|TRBV7-2|.|TRBJ1-2
CASSPTPIGYTF
TGTGCCAGCAGCCCAACCCCTATCGGCTACACCTTC